This is a list of T cell receptor beta chains from one sample in a study of spatial heterogeneity in lung cancer. Using its own MiXCR run on the 5' RACE reads, TCRdb lists one record per CDR3 protein. In the table there are about 36,000 distinct CDR3 sequences, approximately 5.2% of which are singletons. Sequencing used PBMCs, obtained at surgery. These receptors were taken from a female donor with early-stage non-small cell lung cancer. The CDR3 runs from the conserved cysteine through the conserved F or W. Each record gives: V gene, D gene, J gene, clone size, CDR3 length, CDR3 DNA, CDR3 protein. D genes are given only for firm matches. Clone sizes are given selectively: once, few, many, or a class where the clone is expanded.

v_gene: TRBV5-1; d_gene: -; j_gene: TRBJ1-2; abundance: many; len: 13; CDR3nt: TGCGCCAGCAGCTTCGGCGGTGATGGTGGCTACACCTTC; CDR3aa: CASSFGGDGGYTF
v_gene: TRBV28; d_gene: -; j_gene: TRBJ1-1; abundance: many; len: 14; CDR3nt: TGTGCCAGCAGTACAGGACAGATGAACACTGAAGCTTTCTTT; CDR3aa: CASSTGQMNTEAFF
v_gene: TRBV15; d_gene: -; j_gene: TRBJ1-1; abundance: many; len: 15; CDR3nt: TGTGCCACCAGCAGAGATATAGGGGCGAGCACTGAAGCTTTCTTT; CDR3aa: CATSRDIGASTEAFF
v_gene: TRBV11-2; d_gene: TRBD2; j_gene: TRBJ2-3; abundance: many; len: 14; CDR3nt: TGTGCCAGCAGCTTGGTAGCGGGGATCAATACGCAGTATTTT; CDR3aa: CASSLVAGINTQYF
v_gene: TRBV5-1; d_gene: TRBD2; j_gene: TRBJ2-3; abundance: many; len: 17; CDR3nt: TGCGCCAGCAGCCCCAGGACTAGCGGGAGTGGTGCAGATACGCAGTATTTT; CDR3aa: CASSPRTSGSGADTQYF
v_gene: TRBV12-3/TRBV12-4; d_gene: TRBD1; j_gene: TRBJ1-4; abundance: -; len: 13; CDR3nt: TGTGCCAGCAGACAGGGGGAGGTTGAAAAACTGTTTTTT; CDR3aa: CASRQGEVEKLFF
v_gene: TRBV5-4; d_gene: -; j_gene: TRBJ1-1; abundance: once; len: 16; CDR3nt: TGTGCCAGCAGCCCTATAAACAGGGACATGAACACTGAAGCTTTCTTT; CDR3aa: CASSPINRDMNTEAFF
v_gene: TRBV3-1; d_gene: TRBD2; j_gene: TRBJ2-1; abundance: many; len: 14; CDR3nt: TGTGCCAGCAGCCAAAGCAGCGGGGGAGGTGAGCAGTTCTTC; CDR3aa: CASSQSSGGGEQFF
v_gene: TRBV9; d_gene: -; j_gene: TRBJ1-1; abundance: few; len: 13; CDR3nt: TGTGCCAGCAGTCGATCCTCCGCCCCACAAGCTTTCTTT; CDR3aa: CASSRSSAPQAFF
v_gene: TRBV6-2/TRBV6-3; d_gene: TRBD2; j_gene: TRBJ2-3; abundance: many; len: 16; CDR3nt: TGTGCCAGCAGACCGGGGAGGGGAAAGGCGTTGGATACGCAGTATTTT; CDR3aa: CASRPGRGKALDTQYF
v_gene: TRBV20-1; d_gene: -; j_gene: TRBJ2-3; abundance: many; len: 11; CDR3nt: TGCAGTGCTGACCTAGGAGATACGCAGTATTTT; CDR3aa: CSADLGDTQYF
v_gene: TRBV7-2; d_gene: -; j_gene: TRBJ1-1; abundance: many; len: 13; CDR3nt: TGTGCCAGCAGCTTAAACCGGGGGACTGAACCTTTCTTT; CDR3aa: CASSLNRGTEPFF
v_gene: TRBV12-3/TRBV12-4; d_gene: TRBD2; j_gene: TRBJ2-7; abundance: -; len: 17; CDR3nt: TGTGCCAGCAGTTCGGGACTAGCGGGGGAAAGCTCCTACGAGCAGTACTTC; CDR3aa: CASSSGLAGESSYEQYF
v_gene: TRBV7-2; d_gene: -; j_gene: TRBJ2-5; abundance: many; len: 13; CDR3nt: TGTGCCAGCAGCTTAGGGATCCAAGAGACCCAGTACTTC; CDR3aa: CASSLGIQETQYF
v_gene: TRBV7-2; d_gene: -; j_gene: TRBJ1-1; abundance: -; len: 13; CDR3nt: TGTGCCAGCAGCACAGGACCGAGGACTGAAGCTTTCTTT; CDR3aa: CASSTGPRTEAFF
v_gene: TRBV3-1; d_gene: -; j_gene: TRBJ2-6; abundance: many; len: 19; CDR3nt: TGTGCCAGCAGCCAAGAAGCAGGCACGTTTAGGTCTGGGGCCAACGTCCTGACTTTC; CDR3aa: CASSQEAGTFRSGANVLTF
v_gene: TRBV10-3; d_gene: -; j_gene: TRBJ2-2; abundance: many; len: 14; CDR3nt: TGTGCCATCAGTGGTAGCTGGGACACCGGGGAGCTGTTTTTT; CDR3aa: CAISGSWDTGELFF
v_gene: TRBV12-3/TRBV12-4; d_gene: TRBD1; j_gene: TRBJ2-7; abundance: many; len: 16; CDR3nt: TGTGCCAGCAGCCCACTACAGGGGAAGAGCTCCTACGAGCAGTACTTC; CDR3aa: CASSPLQGKSSYEQYF
v_gene: TRBV9; d_gene: -; j_gene: TRBJ1-1; abundance: -; len: 16; CDR3nt: TGTGCCAGCAGCCCCCAGGTGTCGGGGATGGGAACTGAAGCTTTCTTT; CDR3aa: CASSPQVSGMGTEAFF
v_gene: TRBV29-1; d_gene: TRBD2; j_gene: TRBJ2-4; abundance: many; len: 15; CDR3nt: TGCAGCGTTGGTGGGGTAGCGGGAGAATACGGCATTCAGTACTTC; CDR3aa: CSVGGVAGEYGIQYF
v_gene: TRBV7-2; d_gene: TRBD1; j_gene: TRBJ2-5; abundance: many; len: 14; CDR3nt: TGTGCCAGCAGCTCAAACAGGGGGCGCGAGACCCAGTACTTC; CDR3aa: CASSSNRGRETQYF
v_gene: TRBV6-1; d_gene: -; j_gene: TRBJ2-5; abundance: -; len: 13; CDR3nt: TGTGCCAGCAGTGTAGGCAGGGAAGAGACCCAGTACTTC; CDR3aa: CASSVGREETQYF
v_gene: TRBV5-1; d_gene: -; j_gene: TRBJ2-2; abundance: many; len: 14; CDR3nt: TGCGCCAGCAGAAGGTCTGGGGAGAGCGGGGAGCTGTTTTTT; CDR3aa: CASRRSGESGELFF
v_gene: TRBV2; d_gene: -; j_gene: TRBJ2-5; abundance: -; len: 13; CDR3nt: TGTGCCTCCCAAAGGGGGGGGCAAGAGACCCAGTACTTC; CDR3aa: CASQRGGQETQYF
v_gene: TRBV24-1; d_gene: TRBD1; j_gene: TRBJ1-5; abundance: -; len: 16; CDR3nt: TGTGCCACCAGTGATTCAGGACAGGGGGAAAGTCAGCCCCAGCATTTT; CDR3aa: CATSDSGQGESQPQHF
v_gene: TRBV6-2/TRBV6-3; d_gene: -; j_gene: TRBJ2-6; abundance: many; len: 13; CDR3nt: TGTGCCAGCTTTCGCTCTGGGGCCAACGTCCTGACTTTC; CDR3aa: CASFRSGANVLTF
v_gene: TRBV5-1; d_gene: -; j_gene: TRBJ1-3; abundance: many; len: 15; CDR3nt: TGCGCCAGCAGCTTGGGGGCTGGATTTGGAAACACCATATATTTT; CDR3aa: CASSLGAGFGNTIYF
v_gene: TRBV7-9; d_gene: -; j_gene: TRBJ2-5; abundance: few; len: 14; CDR3nt: TGTGCCAGCAGCTTAGGTTCTCGGCTGGAGACCCAGTACTTC; CDR3aa: CASSLGSRLETQYF
v_gene: TRBV11-3; d_gene: -; j_gene: TRBJ2-1; abundance: many; len: 13; CDR3nt: TGTGCCAGCAGCCGCGGGTCCTACAATGAGCAGTTCTTC; CDR3aa: CASSRGSYNEQFF
v_gene: TRBV28; d_gene: TRBD2; j_gene: TRBJ2-1; abundance: many; len: 14; CDR3nt: TGTGCCAGCAGTTTGGGACTAGCGGGAAATGAGCAGTTCTTC; CDR3aa: CASSLGLAGNEQFF
v_gene: TRBV4-1; d_gene: -; j_gene: TRBJ1-3; abundance: many; len: 17; CDR3nt: TGCGCCAGCAGCCGCCCCCCCGCAGGGGCATCCGGAAACACCATATATTTT; CDR3aa: CASSRPPAGASGNTIYF
v_gene: TRBV15; d_gene: -; j_gene: TRBJ2-1; abundance: many; len: 14; CDR3nt: TGTGCCACCAGCAGGGGACTTTCGTACAATGAGCAGTTCTTC; CDR3aa: CATSRGLSYNEQFF
v_gene: TRBV9; d_gene: -; j_gene: TRBJ2-1; abundance: few; len: 12; CDR3nt: TGTGCCAGCAGCGTAGGAGACAATGAGCAGTTCTTC; CDR3aa: CASSVGDNEQFF
v_gene: TRBV3-1; d_gene: -; j_gene: TRBJ2-3; abundance: many; len: 14; CDR3nt: TGTGCCAGCAGCCCAAGGACCTCGAGGGGTACGCAGTATTTT; CDR3aa: CASSPRTSRGTQYF
v_gene: TRBV4-3; d_gene: -; j_gene: TRBJ1-2; abundance: medium-sized; len: 16; CDR3nt: TGCGCCAGCAGCCATTCTTGGGCAGTGTCAAACTATGGCTACACCTTC; CDR3aa: CASSHSWAVSNYGYTF
v_gene: TRBV25-1; d_gene: -; j_gene: TRBJ2-7; abundance: many; len: 12; CDR3nt: TGTGCCAGCAGTGGATACGGGGGAGAGAAGTACTTC; CDR3aa: CASSGYGGEKYF
v_gene: TRBV6-6; d_gene: TRBD2; j_gene: TRBJ2-2; abundance: few; len: 17; CDR3nt: TGTGCCACCCCTAGCGGGGGCCCCGAGACGAACACCGGGGAGCTGTTTTTT; CDR3aa: CATPSGGPETNTGELFF
v_gene: TRBV5-1; d_gene: -; j_gene: TRBJ1-6; abundance: many; len: 15; CDR3nt: TGCGCCAGCAGCGAACCGGGCCCTCCCAATTCACCCCTCCACTTT; CDR3aa: CASSEPGPPNSPLHF
v_gene: TRBV12-3/TRBV12-4; d_gene: TRBD2; j_gene: TRBJ2-1; abundance: many; len: 17; CDR3nt: TGTGCCAGCTTACTCCCGCGGGGAACTAGCGGTTACAATGAGCAGTTCTTC; CDR3aa: CASLLPRGTSGYNEQFF
v_gene: TRBV12-3/TRBV12-4; d_gene: -; j_gene: TRBJ1-1; abundance: many; len: 12; CDR3nt: TGTGCCAGCAGTTTAATGGACACTGAAGCTTTCTTT; CDR3aa: CASSLMDTEAFF
v_gene: TRBV21-1; d_gene: -; j_gene: TRBJ2-6; abundance: many; len: 15; CDR3nt: TGTGCCAGCAGCAACGGGGACTCTGGGGCCAACGTCCTGACTTTC; CDR3aa: CASSNGDSGANVLTF
v_gene: TRBV9; d_gene: -; j_gene: TRBJ2-3; abundance: few; len: 13; CDR3nt: TGTGCCAGCCGACCCCCGGACACAGATACGCAGTATTTT; CDR3aa: CASRPPDTDTQYF
v_gene: TRBV19; d_gene: -; j_gene: TRBJ1-4; abundance: once; len: 14; CDR3nt: TGTGCCAGTAGTCTGCGCGGGGCAGGGGAAAAACTGTTTTTT; CDR3aa: CASSLRGAGEKLFF
v_gene: TRBV7-3; d_gene: -; j_gene: TRBJ2-7; abundance: many; len: 13; CDR3nt: TGTGCCAGCAGTCGTTGGACTAACGGCGAGCAGTACTTC; CDR3aa: CASSRWTNGEQYF
v_gene: TRBV20-1; d_gene: TRBD2; j_gene: TRBJ2-5; abundance: -; len: 14; CDR3nt: TGCAGTGCTCGACTAGCGGGAGTTAGCGAGACCCAGTACTTC; CDR3aa: CSARLAGVSETQYF
v_gene: TRBV18; d_gene: -; j_gene: TRBJ2-7; abundance: few; len: 12; CDR3nt: TGTGCCAGCTCCCCCTGGAAGGACGAGCAGTACTTC; CDR3aa: CASSPWKDEQYF